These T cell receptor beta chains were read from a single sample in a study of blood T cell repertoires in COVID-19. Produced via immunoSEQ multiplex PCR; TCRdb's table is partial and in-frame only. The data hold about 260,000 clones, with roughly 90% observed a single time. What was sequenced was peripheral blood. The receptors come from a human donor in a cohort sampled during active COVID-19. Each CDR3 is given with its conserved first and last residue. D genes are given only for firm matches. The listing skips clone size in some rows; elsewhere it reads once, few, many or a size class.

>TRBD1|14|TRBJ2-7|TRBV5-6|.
CASSIGTGFTEQYF
TGTGCCAGCTCGATCGGGACAGGGTTCACCGAGCAGTACTTC
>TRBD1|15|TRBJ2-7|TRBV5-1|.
CASSADRGYSYEQYF
TGCGCCAGCAGCGCCGACAGGGGTTACTCCTACGAGCAGTACTTC
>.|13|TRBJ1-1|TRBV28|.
CASSGAFGTEAFF
TGTGCCAGCAGTGGGGCGTTTGGCACTGAAGCTTTCTTT
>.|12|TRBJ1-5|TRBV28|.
CASSYLGQPQHF
TGTGCCAGCAGTTATTTGGGCCAGCCCCAGCATTTT
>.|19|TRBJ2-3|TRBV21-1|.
CASTRERESLAGATDTQYF
TGTGCCAGCACCAGAGAACGTGAATCGCTAGCGGGAGCCACAGATACGCAGTATTTT
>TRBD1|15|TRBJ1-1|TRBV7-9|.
CASSQGAPRNTEAFF
TGTGCCAGCAGCCAGGGGGCCCCGCGGAACACTGAAGCTTTCTTT
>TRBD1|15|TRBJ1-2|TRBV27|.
CASSPRQGALGGYTF
TGTGCCAGCAGTCCCCGCCAGGGGGCCCTTGGTGGCTACACCTTC
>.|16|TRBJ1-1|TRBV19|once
CASSSSGTFTGTEAFF
TGTGCCAGTAGTTCGTCCGGGACATTCACGGGCACTGAAGCTTTCTTT
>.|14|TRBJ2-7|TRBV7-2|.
CASSVTGNSYEQYF
TGTGCCAGCAGTGTGACAGGAAATTCCTACGAGCAGTACTTC
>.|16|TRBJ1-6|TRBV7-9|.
CASSLAPAGNGSPLHF
TGTGCCAGCAGCTTGGCCCCAGCAGGGAATGGTTCACCCCTCCACTTT
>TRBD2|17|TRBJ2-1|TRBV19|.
CASSSMAGGYSYNEQFF
TGTGCCAGTAGTAGTATGGCGGGAGGATACTCCTACAATGAGCAGTTCTTC
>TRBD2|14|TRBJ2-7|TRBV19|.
CASSQGGRVSEQYF
TGTGCCAGTAGCCAGGGCGGGAGGGTATCCGAGCAGTACTTC
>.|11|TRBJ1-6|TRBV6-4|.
CASSVGAPLHF
TGTGCCAGCAGTGTCGGGGCACCCCTCCACTTT
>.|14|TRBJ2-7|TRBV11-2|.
CASRSPRSSYEQYF
TGTGCCAGCAGAAGTCCTAGGAGCTCCTACGAGCAGTACTTC
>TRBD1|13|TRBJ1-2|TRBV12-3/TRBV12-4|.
CASTPLGTGGYTF
TGTGCCAGCACCCCTCTAGGGACAGGGGGCTACACCTTC
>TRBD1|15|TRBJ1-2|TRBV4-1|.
CASSQGTGNYYGYTF
TGCGCCAGCAGCCAAGGGACAGGGAACTACTATGGCTACACCTTC
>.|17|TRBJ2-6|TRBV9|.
CASSVDLLVSGANVLTF
TGTGCCAGCAGCGTAGATCTTCTTGTCTCCGGGGCCAACGTCCTGACTTTC
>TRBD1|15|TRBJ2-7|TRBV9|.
CASSVEGASRYEQYF
TGTGCCAGCAGCGTAGAGGGGGCTAGCAGGTACGAGCAGTACTTC
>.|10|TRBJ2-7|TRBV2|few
CASSGLEQYF
TGTGCCAGCAGTGGGCTCGAGCAGTACTTC
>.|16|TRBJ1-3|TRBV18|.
CASSPPGQALGNTIYF
TGTGCCAGCTCACCACCGGGCCAGGCCTTGGGAAACACCATATATTTT
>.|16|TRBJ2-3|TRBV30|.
CAWSVGHQKSTDTQYF
TGTGCCTGGAGTGTTGGGCACCAAAAAAGCACAGATACGCAGTATTTT
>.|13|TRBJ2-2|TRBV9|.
CASSVASRGELFF
TGTGCCAGCAGCGTCGCCAGTCGTGGGGAGCTGTTTTTT
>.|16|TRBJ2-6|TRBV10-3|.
CAISVAATSGANVLTF
TGTGCCATCAGTGTAGCAGCGACCTCTGGGGCCAACGTCCTGACTTTC
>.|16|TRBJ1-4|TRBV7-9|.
CASSLQGRHPNEKLFF
TGTGCCAGCAGCTTGCAGGGTCGGCACCCTAATGAAAAACTGTTTTTT
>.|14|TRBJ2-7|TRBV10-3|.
CAISESQALYEQYF
TGTGCCATCAGTGAGTCGCAGGCTCTCTACGAGCAGTACTTC
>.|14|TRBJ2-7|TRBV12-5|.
CASVDGADLYEQYF
TGTGCTAGTGTTGATGGAGCAGACCTCTACGAGCAGTACTTC
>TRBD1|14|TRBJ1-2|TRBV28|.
CASSPGQRFYGYTF
TGTGCCAGCAGTCCGGGACAGCGATTCTATGGCTACACCTTC
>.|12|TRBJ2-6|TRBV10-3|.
CAIESGANVLTF
TGTGCCATAGAGTCTGGGGCCAACGTCCTGACTTTC
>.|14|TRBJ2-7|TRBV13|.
CASSSGTSAYEQYF
TGTGCCAGCAGCTCAGGGACTTCAGCCTACGAGCAGTACTTC
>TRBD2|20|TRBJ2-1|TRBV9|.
CASSVGWLAGTSRSYNEQFF
TGTGCCAGCAGCGTAGGGTGGCTAGCGGGAACATCGCGCTCCTACAATGAGCAGTTCTTC
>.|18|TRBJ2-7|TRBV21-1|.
CASSKVFLRQKITYEQYF
TGTGCCAGCAGCAAAGTATTTCTGAGACAGAAGATAACCTACGAGCAGTACTTC
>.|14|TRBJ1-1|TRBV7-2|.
CASSTAGGRTEAFF
TGTGCCAGCAGCACCGCGGGGGGGCGGACTGAAGCTTTCTTT
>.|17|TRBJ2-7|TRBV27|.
CASSLSIPGRGDDEQYF
TGTGCCAGCAGTTTATCGATCCCCGGCAGGGGAGACGACGAGCAGTACTTC
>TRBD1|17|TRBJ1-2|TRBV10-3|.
CAISLAPGTGDNYGYTF
TGTGCCATTTCCCTCGCCCCCGGGACAGGGGACAACTATGGCTACACCTTC
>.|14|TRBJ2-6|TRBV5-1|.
CASTDTSGANVLTF
TGCGCCAGCACAGACACGTCTGGGGCCAACGTCCTGACTTTC
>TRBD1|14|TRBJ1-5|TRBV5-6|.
CASSSTGQGKPQHF
TGTGCCAGCAGCTCTACCGGACAGGGGAAGCCCCAGCATTTT